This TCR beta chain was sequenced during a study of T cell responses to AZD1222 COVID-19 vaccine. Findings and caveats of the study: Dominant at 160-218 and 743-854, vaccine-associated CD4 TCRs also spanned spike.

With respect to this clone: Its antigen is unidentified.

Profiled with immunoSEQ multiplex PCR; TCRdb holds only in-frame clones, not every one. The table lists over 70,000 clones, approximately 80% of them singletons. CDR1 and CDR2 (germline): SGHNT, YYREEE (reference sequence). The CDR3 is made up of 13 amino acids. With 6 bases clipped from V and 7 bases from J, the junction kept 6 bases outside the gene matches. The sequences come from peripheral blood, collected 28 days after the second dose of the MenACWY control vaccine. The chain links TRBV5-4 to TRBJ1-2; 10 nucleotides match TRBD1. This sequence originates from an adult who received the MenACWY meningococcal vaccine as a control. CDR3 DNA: TGTGCCAGCACGACAGGGGGCGCGTCTGGCTACACCTTC. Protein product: CASTTGGASGYTF.